A single sample is the source of the 5 T cell receptor beta chains below, sequenced in a study of early T cells in non-severe SARS-CoV-2 infection. One entry per CDR3 protein, called by TCRdb with MiXCR from the 5' RACE reads. The data hold over 25,000 distinct CDR3 sequences, with less than 10% observed a single time. The specimen sequenced was whole blood. The receptors derive from an adult who was a healthcare worker with PCR-confirmed SARS-CoV-2 infection or an uninfected control (not recorded which).

This clonotype was seen ten or more times. The gene calls are TRBV7-6 and TRBJ1-2; 7 bases match TRBD1. CDR3 length equals 16 residues. Germline loops: CDR1 SGHVS, CDR2 FNYEAQ. V dropped 0 bases and J dropped 6; count of bases not matched to a gene: 10. The DNA for the CDR3 is TGTGCCAGCAGCTTAGCCCTAGGGGCCCAGGGGGATGGCTACACCTTC. Residues: CASSLALGAQGDGYTF.

The V gene is TRBV6-2 or TRBV6-3, the J gene TRBJ2-7, with TRBD1 identical over 7 bases. Germline V CDR1 and CDR2: MNHEY, SVGEGT. Trimming took 6 bases from V and 3 from J; bases not matched to a gene: 8. This CDR3 is built from 14 residues. CDR3 bases: TGTGCCAGCAGCCTTTTCGCAGGGGGCTACGAGCAGTACTTC. Its translation: CASSLFAGGYEQYF.

This clonotype was recorded many times. J is TRBJ2-5 and V is TRBV7-2; 9 bases map to TRBD2. Looked up from germline, CDR1 is SGHTA and CDR2 is FQGNSA. This CDR3 comprises 15 residues. The ends lost 2 bases at V and 4 bases at J; junction bases unmatched: 5. The chain's CDR3 is CASSLRAGGLETQYF. The CDR3 DNA follows: TGTGCCAGCAGCTTAAGGGCGGGGGGGCTAGAGACCCAGTACTTC. The complete variable domain, with remaining parts taken from reference TRBV7-2 and TRBJ2-5, reads GAGVSQSPSNKVTEKGKDVELRCDPISGHTALYWYRQSLGQGLEFLIYFQGNSAPDKSGLPSDRFSAERTGGSVSTLTIQRTQQEDSAVYLCASSLRAGGLETQYFGPGTRLLVL.

This clonotype was recorded at least ten times. V gene TRBV12-3 or TRBV12-4 combines with J gene TRBJ2-7; D not resolved. The CDR3 extends over 13 amino acids. With 2 bases removed from V and 3 bases from J, the gap between germline ends came to 8 bases. The CDR3 sequence is CASSLTSFYEQYF. The CDR3 region has the DNA TGTGCCAGCAGTTTAACCTCCTTCTACGAGCAGTACTTC.

Comments on this clonotype: A much larger clone lies a single base off, so this may be a read error. This chain links TRBV7-9 with TRBJ2-3; no clear D. This CDR3 comprises 14 residues. Germline V gene data show CDR1 as SEHNR and CDR2 as FQNEAQ (reference sequence). CDR3 region: CASSLSTSIDTQYF. CDR3 nucleotides: TGTGCCAGCAGCTTGTCCACAAGCATAGATACGCAGTATTTT. Together with reference TRBV7-9 and TRBJ2-3, the CDR3 gives the full variable domain: DTGVSQNPRHKITKRGQNVTFRCDPISEHNRLYWYRQTLGQGPEFLTYFQNEAQLEKSRLLSDRFSAERPKGSFSTLEIQRTEQGDSAMYLCASSLSTSIDTQYFGPGTRLTVL.